The 9 T cell receptor beta chains presented below share a single source sample, sequenced in a study of T cell responses to AZD1222 COVID-19 vaccine. The protocol was immunoSEQ multiplex PCR, while the TCRdb copy is restricted to in-frame clones and leaves out a portion. The data show more than 100,000 clones, more than 85% seen once. The material was peripheral blood, obtained 28 days after the second AZD1222 dose. The receptors stem from an adult who received the AZD1222 COVID-19 vaccine.

The rearrangement joins TRBV24-1 to TRBJ2-2; TRBD2 might be the D (5 bases). The V end was cut by 1 base, the J end by 5 bases, with 10 bases between. Per the germline V gene, CDR1 is KGHDR and CDR2 is SFDVKD. The CDR3 is 15 residues long. The CDR3 DNA is TGTGCCACCAGTGATTTCCGGGGTGGGACCGGGGAGCTGTTTTTT. Encoded protein: CATSDFRGGTGELFF.

This chain links TRBV7-9 with TRBJ1-2, with 9 bases fitting TRBD1. Germline assignment: CDR1 SEHNR and CDR2 FQNEAQ (reference sequence). CDR3 size: 15 residues. The junction had 7 bases not matched to a gene; V was cut back by 0 bases and J by 8 bases. The CDR3 coding sequence is TGTGCCAGCAGCTTAGCCGGGACAGGGTCTAAGGGCTACACCTTC. Residues: CASSLAGTGSKGYTF.

The chain carries TRBV19 and TRBJ1-2; a possible D gene is TRBD1 (5 bases). V lost 10 bases and J lost 5, with 26 bases in between. Germline values: CDR1 LNHDA, CDR2 SQIVND (reference sequence). The CDR3 length is 16 residues. The CDR3 region is CATAPPGSRILYGYTF. The CDR3 DNA is TGTGCCACCGCCCCTCCAGGGTCCAGGATCTTGTATGGCTACACCTTC. Full variable domain (outside the CDR3, taken from reference TRBV19 and TRBJ1-2): DGGITQSPKYLFRKEGQNVTLSCEQNLNHDAMYWYRQDPGQGLRLIYYSQIVNDFQKGDIAEGYSVSREKKESFPLTVTSAQKNPTAFYLCATAPPGSRILYGYTFGSGTRLTVV.

CDR3 in amino acids: CASSQVPDGNYGYTF. The CDR3 DNA reads as TGTGCCAGCAGCCAAGTCCCGGACGGAAACTATGGCTACACCTTC. V is TRBV3-1 (or the pseudogene TRBV3-2) and J is TRBJ1-2; D is uncertain. CDR3 length equals 15 residues. Germline loops: CDR1 LGHDT, CDR2 YNNKEL (reference sequence). The V end lost 1 base, the J end lost 2 bases, and 11 bases lay between the germline ends.

The rearrangement links TRBV5-4 to TRBJ1-1, with D hard to call. Germline V gene lookup returns CDR1 SGHNT and CDR2 YYREEE (reference sequence). This CDR3 has 17 amino acids. V dropped 1 base and J dropped 0 bases, with 16 bases sitting between them. The CDR3 coding sequence is TGTGCCAGCAGCTTGTATCGCCGAGTCGACTTGAACACTGAAGCTTTCTTT. Amino acids: CASSLYRRVDLNTEAFF.

The CDR3 nucleotides read TGTGCCAGCAGTCTCCCTGGACAGGGAACAAATACGCAGTATTTT. Amino acid sequence: CASSLPGQGTNTQYF. The genes are TRBV27 and TRBJ2-3, with 8 bases identical to TRBD1. V gave up 5 bases and J gave up 7 bases; unmatched junction bases: 11. The CDR3 sequence is 15 residues long. Looked up from germline, CDR1 is MNHEY and CDR2 is SMNVEV (reference sequence).

V is TRBV19 and J is TRBJ1-1, with a tentative D call TRBD1 (5 bases). Germline assignment: CDR1 LNHDA and CDR2 SQIVND (reference sequence). The CDR3 loop spans 17 amino acids. Trimming removed 5 bases at V and 1 base at J, with 20 bases between. The CDR3 nucleotides are TGTGCCAGTAGTTCCGTCCTAAGGGGCCCGGCGAACACTGAAGCTTTCTTT. Amino acid sequence: CASSSVLRGPANTEAFF.

This chain joins TRBV7-9 and TRBJ2-7; D uncertain. In germline, CDR1 is SEHNR, CDR2 FQNEAQ (reference sequence). Trimming stripped 5 bases from V and 3 bases from J, with 8 bases between. CDR3 length: 12 amino acids. CDR3 DNA sequence: TGTGCCAGCAGCGCTAATGACTACGAGCAGTACGTC. Translated: CASSANDYEQYV.

The chain recombines TRBV7-2 with TRBJ2-4, with TRBD1 identical over 9 bases. This CDR3 region has 15 residues. Germline V CDR1 and CDR2: SGHTA, FQGNSA. J lost 3 bases, V lost 5 bases, and 5 bases had no gene match. The DNA for the CDR3 is TGTGCCAGCAGCGAGGGACAGGGTATCAAAAACATTCAGTACTTC. It specifies CASSEGQGIKNIQYF.